Listed here are 4 T cell receptor beta chains from one sample, sequenced in a study of Graves' ophthalmopathy and Graves' hyperthyroidism. CDR3 regions of TCR beta were amplified from RNA transcripts. After a first-round RT-PCR with HTBI primers, a second-round multiplex PCR was run. Via MiXCR, TCRdb re-called the multiplex PCR reads, giving one row per CDR3 protein. The table includes about 240,000 distinct CDR3 sequences, about 46% detected once. Sample: peripheral blood. These receptors were taken from an adult man with Graves' ophthalmopathy.

This clonotype was detected a few times. The chain links TRBV10-2 to TRBJ2-2; 12 bases are a match to TRBD2. The V and J ends lost 4 bases and 0 bases, in that order; junction bases with no gene match: 3. Per germline, CDR1 WSHSY and CDR2 SAAADI. The CDR3 runs 17 residues. CDR3 coding DNA: TGCGCCAGCAGTGCTCTAGCGGGGGGGCCGAACACCGGGGAGCTGTTTTTT. It yields the protein CASSALAGGPNTGELFF.

V usage is TRBV7-6 and J usage is TRBJ2-2; D possibly matches TRBD1 or TRBD2 (5 bases each). The CDR3 sequence is 16 residues long. From germline, CDR1 is SGHVS and CDR2 FNYEAQ. V was shortened by 1 base and J by 7 bases, with 16 bases between the two germline ends. CDR3 residues: CASSLEADTPGGELFF. For the CDR3, the DNA is TGTGCCAGCAGCTTAGAAGCGGACACTCCGGGCGGGGAGCTGTTTTTT.

The chain couples TRBV2 to TRBJ1-2; D remains unclear. Germline values: CDR1 SNHLY, CDR2 FYNNEI. V was clipped by 3 bases and J by 2 bases, with 16 bases between them. This CDR3 has 16 residues. The CDR3 sequence is CASSDSPTRKNYGYTF. CDR3 in DNA: TGTGCCAGCAGTGACAGTCCAACGCGTAAGAACTATGGCTACACCTTC. The full variable domain, its missing parts supplied by reference TRBV2 and TRBJ1-2, is EPEVTQTPSHQVTQMGQEVILRCVPISNHLYFYWYRQILGQKVEFLVSFYNNEISEKSEIFDDQFSVERPDGSNFTLKIRSTKLEDSAMYFCASSDSPTRKNYGYTFGSGTRLTVV.

This clonotype was detected ten times or more. At one boundary the junction diverges from the germline segment, which might be a read error. The chain has TRBV7-7 and TRBJ1-1; maybe TRBD1 (6 bases). This CDR3 has 13 residues. Per germline, CDR1 SSHAT and CDR2 FNYEAQ (reference sequence). In DNA form, the CDR3 reads TGTGCTAGCAGCCTAACAGGGCACACTGAAGCTTTCTTT. It codes for CASSLTGHTEAFF.